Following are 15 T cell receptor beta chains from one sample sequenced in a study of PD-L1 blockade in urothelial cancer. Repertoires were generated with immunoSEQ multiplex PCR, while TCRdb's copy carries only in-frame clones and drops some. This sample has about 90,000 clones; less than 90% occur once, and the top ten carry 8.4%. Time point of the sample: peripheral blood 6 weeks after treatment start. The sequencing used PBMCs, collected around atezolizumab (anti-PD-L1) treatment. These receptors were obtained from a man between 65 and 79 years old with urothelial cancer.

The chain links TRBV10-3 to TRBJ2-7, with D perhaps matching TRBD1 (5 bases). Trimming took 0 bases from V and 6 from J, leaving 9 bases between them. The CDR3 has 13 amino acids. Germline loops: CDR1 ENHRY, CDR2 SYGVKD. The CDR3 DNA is TGTGCCATCAGTGAGTCAAGGGGTACCGAGCAGTACTTC. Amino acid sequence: CAISESRGTEQYF.

CDR3 region: CASSYAGPTDTQYF. CDR3 DNA sequence: TGTGCCAGCAGTTACGCAGGGCCCACAGATACGCAGTATTTT. The chain uses TRBV6-5 and TRBJ2-3, with D perhaps TRBD1 (5 bases). The CDR3 has 14 residues. Looked up from germline, CDR1 is MNHEY and CDR2 is SVGAGI. V was shortened by 2 bases and J by 2 bases, with 8 bases between the two germline ends.

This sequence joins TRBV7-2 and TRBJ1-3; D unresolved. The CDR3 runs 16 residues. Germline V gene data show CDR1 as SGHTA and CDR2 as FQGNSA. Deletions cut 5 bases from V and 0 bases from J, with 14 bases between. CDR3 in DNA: TGTGCCAGCAGCACTGCGGGATCCTTCTCTGGAAACACCATATATTTT. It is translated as CASSTAGSFSGNTIYF.

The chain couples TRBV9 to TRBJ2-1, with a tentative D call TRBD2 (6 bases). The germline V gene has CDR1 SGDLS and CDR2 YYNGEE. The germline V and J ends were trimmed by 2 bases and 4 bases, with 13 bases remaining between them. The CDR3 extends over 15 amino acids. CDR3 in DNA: TGTGCCAGCAGCGTTAAGGGCGGGACTTACAATGAGCAGTTCTTC. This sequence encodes CASSVKGGTYNEQFF.

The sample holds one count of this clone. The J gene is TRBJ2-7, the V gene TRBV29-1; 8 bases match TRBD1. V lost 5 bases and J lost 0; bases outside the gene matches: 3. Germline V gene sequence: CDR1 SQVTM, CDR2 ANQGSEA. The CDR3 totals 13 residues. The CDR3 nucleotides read TGCAGCGTTCCGGGACAGGACTCCTACGAGCAGTACTTC. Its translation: CSVPGQDSYEQYF.

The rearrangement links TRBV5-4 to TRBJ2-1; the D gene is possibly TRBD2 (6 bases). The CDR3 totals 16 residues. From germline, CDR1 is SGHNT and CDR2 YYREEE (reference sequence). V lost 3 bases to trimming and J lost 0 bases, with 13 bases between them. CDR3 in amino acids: CASSSSALSSYNEQFF. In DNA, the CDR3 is TGTGCCAGCAGCTCTAGCGCGCTAAGCTCCTACAATGAGCAGTTCTTC.

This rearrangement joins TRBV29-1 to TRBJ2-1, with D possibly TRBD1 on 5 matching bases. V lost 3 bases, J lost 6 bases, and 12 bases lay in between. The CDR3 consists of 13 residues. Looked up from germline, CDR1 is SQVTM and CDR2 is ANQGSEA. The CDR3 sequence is CSVEKGSGNEQFF. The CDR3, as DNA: TGCAGCGTTGAGAAGGGGTCAGGCAATGAGCAGTTCTTC.

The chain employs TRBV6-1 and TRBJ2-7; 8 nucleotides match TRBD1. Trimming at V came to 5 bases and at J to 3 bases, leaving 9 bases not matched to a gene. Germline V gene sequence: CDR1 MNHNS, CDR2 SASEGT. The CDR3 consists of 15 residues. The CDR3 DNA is TGTGCCAGCAGTCCCTTGTGGGACAGGATCTACGAGCAGTACTTC. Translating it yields CASSPLWDRIYEQYF.

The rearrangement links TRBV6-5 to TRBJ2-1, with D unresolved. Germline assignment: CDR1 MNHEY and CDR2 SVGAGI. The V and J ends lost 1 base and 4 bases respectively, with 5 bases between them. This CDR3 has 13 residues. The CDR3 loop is CASSYYRYNEQFF. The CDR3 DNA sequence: TGTGCCAGCAGTTACTACCGGTACAATGAGCAGTTCTTC.

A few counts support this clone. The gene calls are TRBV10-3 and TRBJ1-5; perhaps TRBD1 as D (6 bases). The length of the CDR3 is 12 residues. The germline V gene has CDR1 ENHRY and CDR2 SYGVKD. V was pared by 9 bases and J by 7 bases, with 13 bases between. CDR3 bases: TGTGCCATACAGGGAGTTGGCCAGCCCCAGCATTTT. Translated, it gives CAIQGVGQPQHF.

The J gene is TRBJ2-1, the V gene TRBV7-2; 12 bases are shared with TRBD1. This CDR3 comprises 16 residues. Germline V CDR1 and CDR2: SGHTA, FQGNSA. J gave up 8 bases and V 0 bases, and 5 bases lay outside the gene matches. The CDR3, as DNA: TGTGCCAGCAGCTTAGCGGGGACAGGGGGCTGGGATGAGCAGTTCTTC. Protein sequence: CASSLAGTGGWDEQFF.

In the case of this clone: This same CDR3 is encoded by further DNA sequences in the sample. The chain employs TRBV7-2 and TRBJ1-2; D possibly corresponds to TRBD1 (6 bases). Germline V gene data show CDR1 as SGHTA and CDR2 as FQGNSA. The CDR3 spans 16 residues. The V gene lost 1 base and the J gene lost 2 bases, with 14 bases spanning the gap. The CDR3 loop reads CASSLVPDSRNYGYTF. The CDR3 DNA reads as TGTGCCAGCAGCTTAGTCCCGGACAGCCGCAACTATGGCTACACCTTC.

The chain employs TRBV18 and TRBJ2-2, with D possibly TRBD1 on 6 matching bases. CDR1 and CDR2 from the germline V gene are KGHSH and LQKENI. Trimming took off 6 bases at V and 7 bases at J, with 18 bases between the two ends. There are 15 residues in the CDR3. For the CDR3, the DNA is TGTGCCAGCTCGTTCGTGACAGGCAGACGCGGGGAGCTGTTTTTT. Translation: CASSFVTGRRGELFF.

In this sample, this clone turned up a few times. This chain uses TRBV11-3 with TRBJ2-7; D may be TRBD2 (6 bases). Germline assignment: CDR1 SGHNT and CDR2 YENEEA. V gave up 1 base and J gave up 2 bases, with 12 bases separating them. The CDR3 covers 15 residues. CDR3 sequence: CASSLVMAGTYEQYF. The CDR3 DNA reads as TGTGCCAGCAGCTTAGTTATGGCGGGGACCTACGAGCAGTACTTC.

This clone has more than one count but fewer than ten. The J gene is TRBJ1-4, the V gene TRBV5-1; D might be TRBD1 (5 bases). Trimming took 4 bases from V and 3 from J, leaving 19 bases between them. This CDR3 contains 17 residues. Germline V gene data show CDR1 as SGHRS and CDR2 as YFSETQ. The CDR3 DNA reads TGCGCCAGCAGCCCACTAAGGTGGGGGGAGGCTAATGAAAAACTGTTTTTT. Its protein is CASSPLRWGEANEKLFF.